A single sample gave rise to the 2 T cell receptor beta chains below, sequenced in a study of T cell responses to AZD1222 COVID-19 vaccine. Clones were read by immunoSEQ multiplex PCR, and TCRdb kept only the in-frame ones, dropping some. This sample has roughly 100,000 clones, with roughly 84% found just once. The specimen was peripheral blood, collected 28 days after the second AZD1222 dose. These receptors originate from an adult who received the AZD1222 COVID-19 vaccine.

V is TRBV11-2 and J is TRBJ2-2; possible D gene TRBD2, 6 bases. The germline gives CDR1 SGHAT, CDR2 FQNNGV. The CDR3 is made up of 18 amino acids. With 0 bases removed from V and 5 bases from J, the gap between germline ends came to 19 bases. The CDR3 coding sequence is TGTGCCAGCAGCTTAGAACCGGTTATGCCGGGAGTTACCGGGGAGCTGTTTTTT. Amino acids: CASSLEPVMPGVTGELFF.

The chain recombines TRBV2 with TRBJ1-2; D possibly corresponds to TRBD1 (5 bases). Germline values: CDR1 SNHLY, CDR2 FYNNEI. The CDR3 consists of 13 residues. V lost 6 bases and J 7 bases, leaving 15 bases between the germline ends. CDR3 loop: CASSGPGGVGYTF. Here the CDR3 DNA reads TGTGCCAGCAGCGGACCGGGGGGGGTTGGCTACACCTTC.